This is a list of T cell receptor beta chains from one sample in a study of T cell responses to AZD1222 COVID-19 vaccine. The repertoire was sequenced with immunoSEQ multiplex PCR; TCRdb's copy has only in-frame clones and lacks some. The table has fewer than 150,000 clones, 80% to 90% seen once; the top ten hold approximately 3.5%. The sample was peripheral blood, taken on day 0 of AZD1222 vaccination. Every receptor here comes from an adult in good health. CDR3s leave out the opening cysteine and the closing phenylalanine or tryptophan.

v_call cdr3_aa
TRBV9 ASSVSRGGGNTIY
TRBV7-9 ASSLAFSKTEGNEQF
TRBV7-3 ASSFDGINYGYT
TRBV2 ASSELGTQNTEAF
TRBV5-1 ASRQGVGAQH
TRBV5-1 ASSLVAGGPPYEQF
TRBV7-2 ASSLRPGVGNTIY
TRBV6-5 ASSSDREQETQY
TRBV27 ASSRRGWDYGYT
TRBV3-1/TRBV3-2 ASSPIGEVNTEAF
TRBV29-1 SAGGTVNTEAF
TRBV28 ASSLGLRQNYGYT
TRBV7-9 ASSTGNSGANVLT
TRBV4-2 ASSLHLLAGGSGDTGELF
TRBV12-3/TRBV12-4 ASSLDTGNTIY
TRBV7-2 ASSSYPGLAGVNEQF
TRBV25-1 ASSEGLGLAGVIGEQY